These 8 T cell receptor beta chains were sequenced from one sample in a study of blood T cell repertoires in COVID-19. The protocol was immunoSEQ multiplex PCR, while the TCRdb copy is restricted to in-frame clones and leaves out a portion. This sample yields about 160,000 clones, of which about 85% are seen a single time; around 3.2% belongs to the top ten. The sequencing sample was made of peripheral blood. The receptor set was obtained from a human donor with acute or convalescent COVID-19. The donor label of this sample is uncertain.

The chain employs TRBV6-5 and TRBJ2-1; TRBD2 is a possible D gene (5 bases). This CDR3 comprises 15 residues. CDR1 and CDR2 (germline): MNHEY, SVGAGI. Trimming took 4 bases from V and 9 from J, leaving 19 bases between them. CDR3: CASSSSALARTEQFF. CDR3 coding DNA: TGTGCCAGCAGTTCAAGCGCCCTAGCTCGAACTGAGCAGTTCTTC.

V is TRBV2 and J is TRBJ1-2; D perhaps matches TRBD1 (6 bases). The CDR3 sequence is 13 residues long. Trimming removed 4 bases from V and 3 bases from J, with 9 bases in between. CDR1 is SNHLY, CDR2 FYNNEI, per germline. The CDR3 is CASSGQADYGYTF. CDR3 nucleotide sequence: TGTGCCAGCAGTGGACAGGCTGACTATGGCTACACCTTC.

The CDR3 coding sequence is TGTGCCAGTAGTACCGGGACAGCCCCTGTCTATCAGCCCCAGCATTTT. Translated, it gives CASSTGTAPVYQPQHF. The rearrangement uses TRBV19 and TRBJ1-5; 7 positions match TRBD1. CDR1 LNHDA and CDR2 SQIVND come from the germline V gene (reference sequence). With V trimmed by 4 bases and J by 5 bases, 11 bases remained unmatched. The CDR3 is 16 residues long.

The chain employs TRBV5-1 and TRBJ2-1, with D possibly being TRBD2 (5 bases). The V gene lost 0 bases and the J gene lost 7 bases, with 11 bases spanning the gap. Germline V gene sequence: CDR1 SGHRS, CDR2 YFSETQ. This CDR3 comprises 14 residues. As DNA, the CDR3 is TGCGCCAGCAGCTTGGCTCAGCGGACTAATGAGCAGTTCTTC. As protein: CASSLAQRTNEQFF.

The chain couples TRBV5-4 to TRBJ1-2, with TRBD1 as a possible D gene (6 bases). Germline lookup yields CDR1 SGHNT and CDR2 YYREEE (reference sequence). The V and J ends lost 1 base and 5 bases respectively, with 6 bases between them. The CDR3 contains 12 residues. The CDR3 coding sequence is TGTGCCAGCAGCTTGACAGGGTATGGCTACACCTTC. Its translation: CASSLTGYGYTF.

This rearrangement joins TRBV7-3 to TRBJ2-1; 11 bases are a match to TRBD1. Germline V gives CDR1 SGHTA, CDR2 FQGTGA. V lost 5 bases to trimming and J lost 8 bases; unmatched junction nucleotides: 14. The CDR3 sequence is 17 residues long. CDR3 in amino acids: CASSLKVGQGAPHEQFF. The CDR3 region has the DNA TGTGCCAGCAGCCTAAAAGTAGGACAGGGGGCCCCTCATGAGCAGTTCTTC.

V gene TRBV7-8 combines with J gene TRBJ1-2; 9 bases agree with TRBD1. This CDR3 is built from 14 residues. Losses at the gene ends were 5 bases for V and 7 bases for J; bases not matched to a gene: 8. From germline, CDR1 is SGHVS and CDR2 FQNEAQ. CDR3: CASSPQGAGGGYTF. CDR3 bases: TGTGCCAGCAGCCCACAGGGGGCCGGGGGTGGCTACACCTTC.

The J gene is TRBJ2-1, the V gene TRBV9, with D possibly being TRBD2 (6 bases). The CDR3 totals 15 residues. Germline lookup yields CDR1 SGDLS and CDR2 YYNGEE. V was pared by 4 bases and J by 8 bases, with 19 bases between. The DNA for the CDR3 is TGTGCCAGCAGCCTATCGGGGACTCCTGTGGATGAGCAGTTCTTC. Translated, it gives CASSLSGTPVDEQFF.